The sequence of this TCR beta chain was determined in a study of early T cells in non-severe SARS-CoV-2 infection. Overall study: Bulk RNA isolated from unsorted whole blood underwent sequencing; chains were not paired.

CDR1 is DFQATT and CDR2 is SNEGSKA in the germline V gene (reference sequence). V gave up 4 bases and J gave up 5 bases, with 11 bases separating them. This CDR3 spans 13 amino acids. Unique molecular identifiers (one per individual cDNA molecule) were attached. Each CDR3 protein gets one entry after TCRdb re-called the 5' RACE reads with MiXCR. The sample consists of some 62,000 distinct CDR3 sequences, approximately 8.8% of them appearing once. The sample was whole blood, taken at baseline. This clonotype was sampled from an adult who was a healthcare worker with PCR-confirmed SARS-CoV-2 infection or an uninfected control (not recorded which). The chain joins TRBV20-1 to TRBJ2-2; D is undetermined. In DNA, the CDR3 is TGCAGTGCTATCGTAGCAAAAACCGGGGAGCTGTTTTTT. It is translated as CSAIVAKTGELFF.